A single sample gave rise to the 26 T cell receptor beta chains below, sequenced in a study of vaccination and CD4 T cells after COVID-19. Treatment here: roughly 10-day PBMC culture with coronavirus spike peptide pools or control peptides (ViraFEST assay). No antigen has been identified for these receptors. The Oncomine TCR Beta short-read assay was applied to DNA of cultured CD4+ T cells. TCRdb reprocessed the PCR reads via MiXCR and lists one record per CDR3 protein. This table holds roughly 14,000 distinct CDR3 sequences, about 30% found once. The sequencing here drew on CD4+ T cells from blood, cultured in vitro, taken after SARS-CoV-2 vaccination. The receptors were sampled from a human donor who had recovered from COVID-19.

This sequence joins TRBV5-1 and TRBJ2-5; D remains ambiguous. The CDR3 sequence is 14 residues long. Trimming cost V 1 base and J 2 bases, with 9 bases left between them. Germline V CDR1 and CDR2: SGHRS, YFSETQ. CDR3 sequence (DNA): TGCGCCAGCAGCTTGAGCCGGGCTCAAGAGACCCAGTACTTC. This translates into CASSLSRAQETQYF. The whole variable domain, filled in from reference TRBV5-1 and TRBJ2-5, reads KAGVTQTPRYLIKTRGQQVTLSCSPISGHRSVSWYQQTPGQGLQFLFEYFSETQRNKGNFPGRFSGRQFSNSRSEMNVSTLELGDSALYLCASSLSRAQETQYFGPGTRLLVL.

This chain uses TRBV7-9 with TRBJ1-1; TRBD1 might be the D (5 bases). The CDR3 is 13 amino acids. The germline gives CDR1 SEHNR, CDR2 FQNEAQ (reference sequence). V was clipped by 2 bases and J by 4 bases, with 8 bases between them. CDR3 nucleotide sequence: TGTGCCAGCAGCTTAAGGGGAATCACTGAAGCTTTCTTT. Its protein product is CASSLRGITEAFF. The full variable domain, completed using reference TRBV7-9 and TRBJ1-1, is DTGVSQNPRHKITKRGQNVTFRCDPISEHNRLYWYRQTLGQGPEFLTYFQNEAQLEKSRLLSDRFSAERPKGSFSTLEIQRTEQGDSAMYLCASSLRGITEAFFGQGTRLTVV.

This chain links TRBV2 with TRBJ2-1; 8 bases agree with TRBD2. V was clipped by 9 bases and J by 0 bases; unmatched bases: 4. Germline V lookup: CDR1 SNHLY, CDR2 FYNNEI. There are 14 residues in the CDR3. The CDR3 region has the DNA TGTGCCAGGACAAGCGGGAGCTCCTACAATGAGCAGTTCTTC. Protein sequence: CARTSGSSYNEQFF.

By sample fraction, this clonotype is medium-sized. The rearrangement joins TRBV5-6 to TRBJ1-5; D perhaps matches TRBD1 (6 bases). This CDR3 region has 14 residues. Deletions cut 4 bases from V and 7 bases from J, with 15 bases between. The germline V gene has CDR1 SGHDT and CDR2 YYEEEE. Here the CDR3 DNA reads TGTGCCAGCAGCCTCATGGGGACACTCCAGCCCCAGCATTTT. Translating gives CASSLMGTLQPQHF.

The J gene is TRBJ2-5, the V gene TRBV6-2 or TRBV6-3; no definite D call. V lost 3 bases and J lost 1, with 9 bases in between. CDR3 length: 14 residues. CDR1 is MNHEY and CDR2 is SVGEGT in the germline V gene. The CDR3, as DNA: TGTGCCAGCAGTTATCGGCAGCCCCAAGAGACCCAGTACTTC. It codes for CASSYRQPQETQYF.

V is TRBV25-1 and J is TRBJ1-2; TRBD1 matches at 8 bases. Germline CDR1 is MGHDK and CDR2 is SYGVNS. The trim removed 6 bases at V and 7 bases at J, leaving 10 bases unmatched. This CDR3 comprises 14 residues. CDR3 sequence (DNA): TGTGCCAGCAGCGCTACGGACAGGGACCGTGGCTACACCTTC. As protein: CASSATDRDRGYTF.

By sample fraction, this clonotype is medium-sized. The rearrangement joins TRBV7-2 to TRBJ2-1; D is uncertain. Trimming left V 1 base short and J 6 bases short, with 7 bases between. Germline loops: CDR1 SGHTA, CDR2 FQGNSA. The CDR3 spans 13 residues. The CDR3 spells CASSLGPINEQFF. The CDR3 DNA reads as TGTGCCAGCAGCTTAGGGCCAATCAATGAGCAGTTCTTC.

The CDR3 DNA is TGTGCCAGCAGTTCCCCTAAGAAGGGGGCTGACGAGCAGTACTTC. As protein: CASSSPKKGADEQYF. The chain has TRBV27 and TRBJ2-7; 7 nucleotides match TRBD1. Looked up from germline, CDR1 is MNHEY and CDR2 is SMNVEV (reference sequence). J lost 5 bases, V lost 4 bases, and 11 bases had no gene match. The CDR3 spans 15 residues.

The sample holds a few counts of this clonotype. The chain is built from TRBV28 and TRBJ2-5; no firm D call. V was cut by 3 bases and J by 5 bases, with 7 bases left in between. CDR3 length equals 12 residues. Germline V gene lookup returns CDR1 MDHEN and CDR2 SYDVKM. This CDR3 is CASSLLAETQYF. DNA of the CDR3: TGTGCCAGCAGTTTGTTGGCCGAGACCCAGTACTTC.

The chain uses TRBV24-1 and TRBJ2-1; D tentatively fits TRBD1 or TRBD2 (7 bases each). The germline gives CDR1 KGHDR, CDR2 SFDVKD. The length of the CDR3 is 18 residues. V was cut by 1 base and J by 2 bases, with 17 bases left in between. The CDR3, as DNA: TGTGCCACCAGTGATTTCGACCTAAGCGGGACAGCCTACAATGAGCAGTTCTTC. Its protein is CATSDFDLSGTAYNEQFF.

This clonotype has just one count. The chain has TRBV2 and TRBJ1-3; 10 bases align to TRBD1. In germline, CDR1 is SNHLY, CDR2 FYNNEI. V dropped 5 bases and J dropped 0; count of bases not matched to a gene: 7. The CDR3 sequence is 17 residues long. The CDR3 region is CASSLLGTGVSGNTIYF. Here the CDR3 DNA reads TGTGCCAGCAGTCTACTGGGGACAGGGGTCTCTGGAAACACCATATATTTT.

The table lists this clonotype with a few counts. The chain recombines TRBV7-6 with TRBJ2-3, with D possibly TRBD2 on 6 matching bases. V dropped 4 bases and J dropped 2 bases, with 19 bases sitting between them. Germline loops: CDR1 SGHVS, CDR2 FNYEAQ. CDR3 length equals 17 residues. CDR3 bases: TGTGCCAGCAGCTCATTGCGGGGCGCAGGGTCCACAGATACGCAGTATTTT. Its protein product is CASSSLRGAGSTDTQYF.

The rearrangement uses TRBV6-4 and TRBJ2-3; 7 nucleotides match TRBD2. The CDR3 covers 15 residues. V was clipped by 0 bases and J by 6 bases; unmatched bases: 6. Germline CDR1 and CDR2: MRHNA and SNTAGT. The CDR3 sequence: CASSDSTGGPDTQYF. The CDR3 region has the DNA TGTGCCAGCAGTGACTCGACGGGAGGCCCCGATACGCAGTATTTT.

The chain uses TRBV6-2 or TRBV6-3 and TRBJ2-2, with 8 bases fitting TRBD2. The junction had 16 bases not matched to a gene; V was cut back by 7 bases and J by 6 bases. CDR1 and CDR2 (germline): MNHEY, SVGEGT. This CDR3 spans 17 amino acids. Here the CDR3 DNA reads TGTGCCAGCACTCCCAACCTTAGCGGGACGAGGGCCGGGGAGCTGTTTTTT. Amino acid sequence: CASTPNLSGTRAGELFF.

V usage is TRBV18 and J usage is TRBJ2-5, with D tentatively TRBD1 or TRBD2 (5 bases each). V lost 1 base, J lost 3 bases, and 18 bases lay in between. The CDR3 is 17 residues long. Germline CDR1 KGHSH, CDR2 LQKENI. CDR3 residues: CASSPQRGAAVKETQYF. CDR3 nucleotide sequence: TGTGCCAGCTCACCACAGAGGGGAGCCGCTGTAAAAGAGACCCAGTACTTC.

This clonotype is medium-sized. This sequence joins TRBV7-9 and TRBJ1-1, with D uncertain. Trimming removed 8 bases at V and 1 base at J, with 11 bases between. The CDR3 has 13 amino acids. The germline gives CDR1 SEHNR, CDR2 FQNEAQ (reference sequence). The CDR3 sequence is CASHRYGNTEAFF. The CDR3 bases are TGTGCCAGCCACCGTTATGGGAACACTGAAGCTTTCTTT.

The V gene is TRBV11-2, the J gene TRBJ1-6; D is unresolved. V lost 3 bases and J lost 7, with 13 bases in between. The germline CDR1 and CDR2 sequences are SGHAT and FQNNGV. The CDR3 loop spans 15 amino acids. CDR3 coding DNA: TGTGCCAGCAGCTTCTCGGCCACCAACAATTCACCCCTCCACTTT. Encoded protein: CASSFSATNNSPLHF.

J is TRBJ2-1 and V is TRBV6-5; weak D call: TRBD2 (5 bases). V was cut by 2 bases and J by 7 bases, with 12 bases left in between. The germline V gene encodes CDR1 MNHEY and CDR2 SVGAGI. The CDR3 contains 14 residues. DNA for the CDR3: TGTGCCAGCAGTTACGGGATCGGCGGGAATGAGCAGTTCTTC. This codes for CASSYGIGGNEQFF.

This chain uses TRBV6-5 with TRBJ1-1; a possible D gene is TRBD1 (5 bases). CDR3 size: 12 residues. Germline assignment: CDR1 MNHEY and CDR2 SVGAGI. Trimming stripped 2 bases from V and 12 bases from J, with 13 bases between. The CDR3 DNA sequence: TGTGCCAGCAGTTACGTGCAGGGCACGACTTTCTTT. Protein product: CASSYVQGTTFF.

V is TRBV2 and J is TRBJ2-1; 9 positions match TRBD2. CDR3 size: 14 residues. CDR1 is SNHLY, CDR2 FYNNEI, per germline. The junction had 9 bases not matched to a gene; V was cut back by 6 bases and J by 9 bases. The CDR3 nucleotides read TGTGCCAGCAGCATAGCGGGAGCACGCTCTGAGCAGTTCTTC. It translates to CASSIAGARSEQFF.

Points on this clonotype: The junction does not match germline at one end; this may be a read error. The V and J genes are TRBV7-7 and TRBJ1-1, with a possible D match to TRBD1 (5 bases). Germline V gene sequence: CDR1 SSHAT, CDR2 FNYEAQ (reference sequence). CDR3 length: 13 amino acids. In DNA form, the CDR3 reads TGTGCTAGCAGCTCCGACAGGAACACTGAAGCTTTCTTT. Its translation: CASSSDRNTEAFF.

This clonotype was found a few times. J is TRBJ1-1 and V is TRBV2, with 9 bases that match TRBD1. Germline CDR1 is SNHLY and CDR2 is FYNNEI. V lost 5 bases to trimming and J lost 1 base; unmatched junction nucleotides: 5. CDR3 length: 15 amino acids. Here the CDR3 reads CASSLRDRANTEAFF. Written as DNA, the CDR3 is TGTGCCAGCAGTCTCCGGGACAGGGCGAACACTGAAGCTTTCTTT.

This clonotype was detected only a few times. The chain joins TRBV19 to TRBJ1-1; the D is unclear. The CDR3 contains 13 residues. CDR1 LNHDA and CDR2 SQIVND come from the germline V gene (reference sequence). The germline V and J ends were trimmed by 9 bases and 1 base, with 12 bases remaining between them. CDR3 loop: CASGVEANTEAFF. CDR3 DNA sequence: TGTGCCAGCGGGGTCGAGGCGAACACTGAAGCTTTCTTT. Looking up the rest from reference TRBV19 and TRBJ1-1 gives the full variable domain: DGGITQSPKYLFRKEGQNVTLSCEQNLNHDAMYWYRQDPGQGLRLIYYSQIVNDFQKGDIAEGYSVSREKKESFPLTVTSAQKNPTAFYLCASGVEANTEAFFGQGTRLTVV.

The chain has TRBV5-4 and TRBJ2-3; D perhaps matches TRBD2 (5 bases). The V and J ends lost 4 bases and 2 bases respectively, with 17 bases between them. Germline lookup yields CDR1 SGHNT and CDR2 YYREEE (reference sequence). The CDR3 is 16 residues long. The CDR3 DNA reads TGTGCCAGCAGCCGAAGGGTAACAGCGGACACAGATACGCAGTATTTT. The encoded protein is CASSRRVTADTDTQYF.

There are a few counts of this clonotype. The chain's CDR3 is CASSSRREPTDTQYF. The CDR3 nucleotides read TGTGCCAGCAGCTCCAGACGGGAGCCCACAGATACGCAGTATTTT. V is TRBV7-2 and J is TRBJ2-3; weak D call: TRBD2 (6 bases). CDR1 is SGHTA, CDR2 FQGNSA, per germline. The CDR3 runs to 15 residues. V was pared by 4 bases and J by 2 bases, with 13 bases between. Filled out from reference TRBV7-2 and TRBJ2-3, the complete variable domain reads GAGVSQSPSNKVTEKGKDVELRCDPISGHTALYWYRQSLGQGLEFLIYFQGNSAPDKSGLPSDRFSAERTGGSVSTLTIQRTQQEDSAVYLCASSSRREPTDTQYFGPGTRLTVL.

This clonotype was counted between two and nine times. V usage is TRBV4-1 and J usage is TRBJ1-1, with TRBD1 matching over 9 bases. Germline V gene lookup returns CDR1 MGHRA and CDR2 YSYEKL. The CDR3 is made up of 18 amino acids. After removal of 1 base from V and 6 bases from J, the junction contained 15 bases not matched to a gene. CDR3 nucleotides: TGCGCCAGCAGCCAAGTTCTGAGACAGGGGGTGAAGGGCGCTGAAGCTTTCTTT. This sequence encodes CASSQVLRQGVKGAEAFF.